This T cell receptor (beta chain) came from a study of CD8 T cells in ankylosing spondylitis. Points on this clonotype: Its target is not known.

Study observations and caveats: Blood of patients with ankylosing spondylitis appeared to be characterized by a TCR beta motif of several highly homologous variants. Past studies reported some motif variants in reactive arthritis synovial fluid and blood.

The germline V gene has CDR1 DFQATT and CDR2 SNEGSKA (reference sequence). Trimming shortened V by 4 bases and J by 5 bases, and 17 bases separated the two germline ends. The CDR3 covers 15 residues. With molecular barcodes, quantitative 5'-RACE was used to make the TCR beta libraries. TCRdb recomputed calls from the 5' RACE reads with MiXCR, one row per CDR3 protein. The sample contains about 360,000 distinct CDR3 sequences, roughly 20% of which appear only once. Sequenced: blood, either unsorted or a sorted T cell fraction (not recorded which). The V and J genes are TRBV20-1 and TRBJ2-2; the D is unclear. This TCR was sampled from a male donor with ankylosing spondylitis or in good health (not recorded which). CDR3 DNA: TGCAGTGCTAAAGAGAAGGAACAAAATACCGGGGAGCTGTTTTTT. This translates into CSAKEKEQNTGELFF.